This TCR beta chain originates from a study of T-cell reconstitution after alpha-beta-depleted transplantation in children. Preparation of the TCRbeta library was carried out with unique molecular identifiers. TCRdb processed the PCR reads anew with MiXCR; each CDR3 protein has one entry. The sample records approximately 430,000 distinct CDR3 sequences, about 17% being singletons. In the case of this clonotype: Its antigen is undetermined.

Germline assignment: CDR1 DFQATT and CDR2 SNEGSKA (reference sequence). There are 11 residues in the CDR3. The V gene lost 7 bases and the J gene lost 3 bases, with 7 bases spanning the gap. Study results and limitations: There were some patients whose high TCRbeta diversity at day 60 came from surviving recipient T cells and thymic progenitors.

This receptor was taken from a boy under two years old who had a stem cell transplant for Wiskott-Aldrich syndrome, so the T cells may come from the graft donor. The material was PBMCs, mostly from graft donor cells, obtained 360 days after TCRalphabeta/CD19-depleted stem cell transplant. This chain connects TRBV20-1 to TRBJ2-1, with no clear D. CDR3 loop: CSGLGYNEQFF. The DNA of the CDR3 is TGCAGTGGGTTGGGCTACAATGAGCAGTTCTTC.